The 10 T cell receptor beta chains below were found in one sample sequenced in a study of cytomegalovirus exposure and HLA in healthy donors. Vbeta (60) and Jbeta (13) primers were used in the PCR. Sequencing used immunoSEQ multiplex PCR; TCRdb keeps in-frame clones, though not all of them. The sample records 76,000 or so clones, approximately 80% being singletons. The sample comprised PBMCs. The receptors were sampled from a woman aged 40 to 55 in good health and CMV-seropositive.

This clone was counted once. This chain joins TRBV7-5 and TRBJ1-5; the D call TRBD1 from the table was never checked on the DNA. TRBV7-5 is a pseudogene. CDR3 length equals 14 residues. The CDR3 nucleotides are TGTGTCAGTGACACAGGGGTTGGGAATCAGCCCCAGCATTTT. This encodes CVSDTGVGNQPQHF.

The genes are TRBV14 and TRBJ2-7, with D possibly matching TRBD2 (6 bases). This CDR3 spans 16 amino acids. The germline V and J ends were trimmed by 4 bases and 6 bases, with 22 bases remaining between them. Germline CDR1 reads SGHDN; CDR2 reads FVKESK. The CDR3 loop reads CASSPRGGALGGEQYF. In DNA, the CDR3 is TGTGCCAGCAGCCCAAGAGGAGGGGCTCTGGGGGGCGAGCAGTACTTC. The full variable domain, in which reference TRBV14 and TRBJ2-7 provide the parts outside the CDR3, is EAGVTQFPSHSVIEKGQTVTLRCDPISGHDNLYWYRRVMGKEIKFLLHFVKESKQDESGMPNNRFLAERTGGTYSTLKVQPAELEDSGVYFCASSPRGGALGGEQYFGPGTRLTVT.

The genes are TRBV9 and TRBJ2-7; tentative D call: TRBD1 (6 bases). The CDR3 is made up of 15 amino acids. From germline, CDR1 is SGDLS and CDR2 YYNGEE. The V end lost 0 bases, the J end lost 2 bases, and 12 bases lay between the germline ends. In nucleotides, the CDR3 is TGTGCCAGCAGCGTAGAATCGGGACACACCTACGAGCAGTACTTC. Residues: CASSVESGHTYEQYF.

This clone showed up just once. The chain joins TRBV5-1 to TRBJ2-1; TRBD2 matches at 15 bases. CDR1 is SGHRS, CDR2 YFSETQ, per germline. Germline trimming cut 7 bases from V and 8 bases from J; bases unmatched to any gene: 10. The CDR3 spans 16 residues. CDR3 DNA: TGCGCCAGCCGCCGGACTAGCGGGGGGGCTTTGGATGAGCAGTTCTTC. This sequence encodes CASRRTSGGALDEQFF.

This clone was recorded a few times. This chain uses TRBV7-9 with TRBJ1-4; D is possibly TRBD1 (6 bases). There are 13 residues in the CDR3. The V end lost 4 bases, the J end lost 8 bases, and 11 bases lay between the germline ends. The V gene's germline CDR1 is SEHNR and CDR2 FQNEAQ (reference sequence). In DNA, the CDR3 is TGTGCCAGCAGCTCCGCAGGGGAGGAAAAACTGTTTTTT. Translating gives CASSSAGEEKLFF.

The rearrangement joins TRBV10-3 to TRBJ1-4, with D tentatively TRBD1 (6 bases). V shed 8 bases and J shed 4 bases, with 8 bases lying between them. CDR3 length: 12 residues. Germline V gene data show CDR1 as ENHRY and CDR2 as SYGVKD. In DNA, the CDR3 is TGTGCCATCCGGGACAATAATGAAAAACTGTTTTTT. It specifies CAIRDNNEKLFF.

The V call is TRBV29-1, the J call TRBJ2-5; TRBD1 matches at 10 bases. With 1 base clipped from V and 7 bases from J, the junction kept 3 bases outside the gene matches. Germline values: CDR1 SQVTM, CDR2 ANQGSEA. The CDR3 contains 13 residues. The CDR3, as DNA: TGCAGCGTTGAAGGGGGACAGGGGACGACCCAGTACTTC. Translating it yields CSVEGGQGTTQYF.

The genes are TRBV13 and TRBJ2-1, with TRBD2 as a possible D gene (6 bases). Germline V lookup: CDR1 PRHDT, CDR2 FYEKMQ (reference sequence). Trimming took off 2 bases at V and 6 bases at J, with 14 bases between the two ends. The CDR3 spans 15 residues. The CDR3 DNA reads as TGTGCCAGCAGCTTACCCGGTCGGACTACCAATGAGCAGTTCTTC. As protein: CASSLPGRTTNEQFF.

V and J are TRBV30 and TRBJ1-6, with 7 bases identical to TRBD1. Germline V CDR1 and CDR2: GTSNPN, SVGIG (reference sequence). The CDR3 consists of 15 residues. Trimming removed 4 bases from V and 9 bases from J; junction bases left unmatched: 12. CDR3 in amino acids: CAWTSSDRESSPLHF. DNA of the CDR3: TGTGCCTGGACCAGTTCCGACAGGGAGAGTTCACCCCTCCACTTT.

As for this clone: Given a much more abundant clone one base away, this may be a read error. The rearrangement joins TRBV5-6 to TRBJ1-6; D is unclear. Trimming pared 1 base from V and 7 bases from J, leaving 12 bases between. Germline V CDR1 and CDR2: SGHDT, YYEEEE. The CDR3 is made up of 15 amino acids. CDR3 nucleotide sequence: TGTGCCAGCAGCTTGCGGTTAGAGAGCAATTCACCCCTCCACTTT. Translated: CASSLRLESNSPLHF.